This T cell receptor (beta chain) emerged from a study of blood T cell repertoires in COVID-19. At the level of the study: There were acute and convalescent COVID-19 samples, and they came from the United States, Italy and Spain.

Sequencing used immunoSEQ multiplex PCR; TCRdb keeps in-frame clones, though not all of them. The repertoire consists of some 200,000 clones, with about 89% occurring once and the leading ten covering 4% to 5.5%. The sequence derives from a woman aged 40 to 49 with acute or convalescent COVID-19. The sample comprised peripheral blood.

The CDR3 sequence is CASRRLAGDGDTQYF. The CDR3 nucleotides are TGTGCCAGCAGGAGACTAGCGGGGGATGGAGATACGCAGTATTTT. This chain links TRBV6-4 with TRBJ2-3, with 12 bases lining up with TRBD2. Germline V lookup: CDR1 MRHNA, CDR2 SNTAGT. The CDR3 is 15 amino acids. V trimming: 6 bases; J trimming: 5 bases; junction bases outside the gene matches: 6.